This TCR beta chain comes out of a study of technical replicates of blood from a few donors. This clone was seen only once. The CDR3 is made up of 14 amino acids. Deletions cut 2 bases from V and 8 bases from J, with 12 bases between. CDR1 is SGHAT and CDR2 is FQNNGV in the germline V gene. This table comes from immunoSEQ multiplex PCR, and its TCRdb copy is limited to in-frame clones, with some not included. The sample records fewer than 95,000 clones, roughly 94% being singletons. The receptor was derived from a human donor in good health. What was sequenced was T cells isolated from PBMCs. The genes are TRBV11-2 and TRBJ1-4; no clear D gene. The CDR3 nucleotides read TGTGCCAGCAGCTTAATGGCCCATATGGAAAAACTGTTTTTT. As protein: CASSLMAHMEKLFF.